The TCR beta chain described here comes from a study of T cell responses to AZD1222 COVID-19 vaccine. From germline, CDR1 is MGHDK and CDR2 SYGVNS. This CDR3 has 17 amino acids. Between the trimmed V and J ends, which lost 3 bases and 6 bases, there was a span of 23 bases. Assay: immunoSEQ multiplex PCR; the TCRdb copy retains only in-frame clones and omits some. The sample contains more than 110,000 clones, about 89% of which appear only once. The sequenced sample was peripheral blood, obtained on day 0 of AZD1222 vaccination. This receptor was taken from an adult in good health. V gene TRBV25-1 combines with J gene TRBJ1-2, with a tentative D call TRBD1 (6 bases). The CDR3 spells CASSEEGTGALLHGYTF. The CDR3 coding sequence is TGTGCCAGCAGTGAGGAGGGGACGGGGGCGCTCCTCCATGGCTACACCTTC.